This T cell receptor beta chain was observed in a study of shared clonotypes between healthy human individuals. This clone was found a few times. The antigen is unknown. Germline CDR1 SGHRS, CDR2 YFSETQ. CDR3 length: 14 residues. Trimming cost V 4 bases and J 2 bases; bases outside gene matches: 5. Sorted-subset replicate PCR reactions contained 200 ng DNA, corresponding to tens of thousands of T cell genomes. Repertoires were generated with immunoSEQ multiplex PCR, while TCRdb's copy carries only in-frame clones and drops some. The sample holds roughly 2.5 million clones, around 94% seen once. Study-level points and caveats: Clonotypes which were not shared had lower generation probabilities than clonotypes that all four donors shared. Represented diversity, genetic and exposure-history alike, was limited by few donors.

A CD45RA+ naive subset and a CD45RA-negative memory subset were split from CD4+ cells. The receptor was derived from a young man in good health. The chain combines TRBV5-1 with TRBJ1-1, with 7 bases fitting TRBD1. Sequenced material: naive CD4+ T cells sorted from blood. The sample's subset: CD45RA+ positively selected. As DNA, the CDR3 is TGCGCCAGCAGCGTGGGACAGAGAAACACTGAAGCTTTCTTT. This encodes CASSVGQRNTEAFF.